The 25 T cell receptor beta chains presented below share a single source sample, sequenced in a study of CXCR3-negative and CXCR3-positive naive CD8 T cells. TRB cDNA libraries were made by UMI-labeled 5' RACE. TCRdb processed the 5' RACE reads again and assigns one entry to each CDR3 protein, with no DNA. The sample features some 140,000 distinct CDR3 sequences, with around 0.44% in its top ten. These TCRs' antigens remain unknown. Whole-study results and caveats: TRB CDR3s of CXCR3-positive naive cells were more hydrophobic than those of CXCR3-negative naive cells.

Input material: naive CXCR3+ CD8+ T cells from blood. Documented subset: CD45RO-CCR7+CD27+CD95- naive CD8+ T cells expressing CXCR3 (TNR3+). All receptors derive from a human donor in good health. Some clones in this sample may be carry-over from other donors' samples.

The J gene is TRBJ2-7, the V gene TRBV28; TCRdb names TRBD2, which stays unverified in the absence of DNA. This CDR3 is built from 16 residues. Germline V CDR1 and CDR2: MDHEN, SYDVKM. The CDR3 is CASSAQLAGTAYEQYF. Supplemented by reference TRBV28 and TRBJ2-7, the full variable domain reads DVKVTQSSRYLVKRTGEKVFLECVQDMDHENMFWYRQDPGLGLRLIYFSYDVKMKEKGDIPEGYSVSREKKERFSLILESASTNQTSMYLCASSAQLAGTAYEQYFGPGTRLTVT.

This chain uses TRBV5-1 with TRBJ1-6; TCRdb gives TRBD1 as the D gene, but with no DNA this cannot be confirmed. Germline V gives CDR1 SGHRS, CDR2 YFSETQ. This CDR3 is 14 amino acids long. CDR3: CASGSGTGFSPLHF.

The chain joins TRBV29-1 to TRBJ2-3; TCRdb's D call of TRBD2 is untestable without DNA. Per the germline V gene, CDR1 is SQVTM and CDR2 is ANQGSEA. The CDR3 loop spans 14 amino acids. The chain's CDR3 is CSVALEGLTDTQYF.

The V and J genes are TRBV27 and TRBJ2-7; TCRdb returns TRBD1, unconfirmable since there is no DNA. This CDR3 region has 16 residues. The germline CDR1 and CDR2 sequences are MNHEY and SMNVEV (reference sequence). CDR3 region: CASSYFGPGGGYEQYF.

The chain is built from TRBV20-1 and TRBJ2-1. The CDR3 spans 13 residues. CDR1 and CDR2 from the germline V gene are DFQATT and SNEGSKA (reference sequence). Here the CDR3 reads CSARESSYNEQFF.

CDR3 loop: CASSSRLAGDLSSYNEQFF. The chain links TRBV9 to TRBJ2-1; the D call from TCRdb, TRBD2, cannot be confirmed without DNA. CDR1 and CDR2 from the germline V gene are SGDLS and YYNGEE. The CDR3 runs 19 residues.

The J gene is TRBJ2-7, the V gene TRBV3-2; there is no DNA to check the TCRdb D call of TRBD1. TRBV3-2 constitutes a pseudogene. The CDR3 totals 17 residues. Here the CDR3 reads CASSQDRPGVRFYEQYF.

The chain couples TRBV29-1 to TRBJ1-1; TCRdb's D call, TRBD1, is unchecked because there is no DNA. The CDR3 has 14 residues. The germline CDR1 and CDR2 sequences are SQVTM and ANQGSEA. The CDR3 loop reads CSARGTGGDTEAFF. Looking up the rest from reference TRBV29-1 and TRBJ1-1 gives the full variable domain: SAVISQKPSRDICQRGTSLTIQCQVDSQVTMMFWYRQQPGQSLTLIATANQGSEATYESGFVIDKFPISRPNLTFSTLTVSNMSPEDSSIYLCSARGTGGDTEAFFGQGTRLTVV.

CDR3 sequence reads: CASSSRDRGMNTEAFF. V usage is TRBV11-3 and J usage is TRBJ1-1; the D call of TRBD1 rests on TCRdb alone, since no DNA is present to check it. The length of the CDR3 is 16 residues. Germline values: CDR1 SGHNT, CDR2 YENEEA.

This sequence joins TRBV10-3 and TRBJ2-7. This CDR3 is 12 amino acids long. CDR1 is ENHRY and CDR2 is SYGVKD in the germline V gene. The CDR3 protein is CAISEARYEQYF.

The J gene is TRBJ2-7, the V gene TRBV6-1. This CDR3 comprises 14 residues. Per germline, CDR1 MNHNS and CDR2 SASEGT. The CDR3 sequence is CASSAQGVFYEQYF.

This sequence joins TRBV7-2 and TRBJ2-1; TCRdb's D gene call, TRBD2, goes unchecked for lack of DNA. Germline CDR1 and CDR2: SGHTA and FQGNSA. The CDR3 totals 15 residues. CDR3 amino acids: CASSFGTSGTNEQFF. The entire variable domain, with the rest obtained from reference TRBV7-2 and TRBJ2-1, is as follows: GAGVSQSPSNKVTEKGKDVELRCDPISGHTALYWYRQSLGQGLEFLIYFQGNSAPDKSGLPSDRFSAERTGGSVSTLTIQRTQQEDSAVYLCASSFGTSGTNEQFFGPGTRLTVL.

This sequence joins TRBV28 and TRBJ2-7; the TRBD2 assignment by TCRdb is unverifiable without DNA. CDR1 is MDHEN and CDR2 is SYDVKM in the germline V gene. The CDR3 length is 16 residues. CDR3 region: CASSFSPAVSSYEQYF.

The chain links TRBV5-1 to TRBJ2-4; TCRdb lists TRBD1, though no DNA is available to test this call. The CDR3 totals 14 residues. Germline V lookup: CDR1 SGHRS, CDR2 YFSETQ. The CDR3 protein is CASSPGQAKNIQYF.

The chain carries TRBV6-6 and TRBJ1-5; TCRdb's D call of TRBD1 is untestable without DNA. Germline loops: CDR1 MNHNY, CDR2 SVGAGI (reference sequence). The CDR3 consists of 13 residues. The CDR3: CASSETGSGPQHF.

V gene TRBV28 combines with J gene TRBJ2-4; the TRBD1 assignment by TCRdb is unverifiable without DNA. Germline lookup yields CDR1 MDHEN and CDR2 SYDVKM. There are 12 residues in the CDR3. This CDR3 reads CASSFQGDIQYF.

The rearrangement joins TRBV7-9 to TRBJ2-5. Germline CDR1 and CDR2: SEHNR and FQNEAQ (reference sequence). CDR3 length: 15 residues. The CDR3 is CASSLAQLYQETQYF. The full variable domain, its missing parts supplied by reference TRBV7-9 and TRBJ2-5, is DTGVSQNPRHKITKRGQNVTFRCDPISEHNRLYWYRQTLGQGPEFLTYFQNEAQLEKSRLLSDRFSAERPKGSFSTLEIQRTEQGDSAMYLCASSLAQLYQETQYFGPGTRLLVL.

The chain links TRBV7-2 to TRBJ2-1; as DNA is missing, the TRBD1 call by TCRdb cannot be tested. Germline values: CDR1 SGHTA, CDR2 FQGNSA. This CDR3 spans 12 amino acids. CDR3 in amino acids: CASSFGGHEQFF. Full variable domain (rest looked up from reference TRBV7-2 and TRBJ2-1): GAGVSQSPSNKVTEKGKDVELRCDPISGHTALYWYRQSLGQGLEFLIYFQGNSAPDKSGLPSDRFSAERTGGSVSTLTIQRTQQEDSAVYLCASSFGGHEQFFGPGTRLTVL.

V gene TRBV19 combines with J gene TRBJ1-1; TCRdb proposes TRBD1, but this gene call is untestable without DNA. The CDR3 spans 15 residues. CDR1 and CDR2 (germline): LNHDA, SQIVND (reference sequence). The CDR3 sequence: CASRPRGLVGTEAFF. Based on the CDR3 plus reference TRBV19 and TRBJ1-1, the full variable domain is DGGITQSPKYLFRKEGQNVTLSCEQNLNHDAMYWYRQDPGQGLRLIYYSQIVNDFQKGDIAEGYSVSREKKESFPLTVTSAQKNPTAFYLCASRPRGLVGTEAFFGQGTRLTVV.

V is TRBV3-1 and J is TRBJ2-7; the TCRdb call, TRBD1, lacks DNA for checking. CDR3 size: 16 residues. Germline loops: CDR1 LGHDT, CDR2 YNNKEL (reference sequence). The CDR3 loop is CASSQEEGVAFYEQYF.

The chain has TRBV6-6 and TRBJ1-2; the TCRdb D gene call, TRBD1, has no DNA to confirm it. The CDR3 sequence is 16 residues long. From germline, CDR1 is MNHNY and CDR2 SVGAGI (reference sequence). The CDR3 loop reads CASSYFPGQLNYGYTF.

The chain's CDR3 is CASTRGGWDSDTQYF. The chain recombines TRBV28 with TRBJ2-3; TCRdb reports TRBD2, a call that lacks DNA to check it against. Germline V lookup: CDR1 MDHEN, CDR2 SYDVKM. The CDR3 has 15 residues.

The genes are TRBV11-2 and TRBJ2-1; the D gene TCRdb calls, TRBD2, cannot be checked with no DNA. CDR3 length equals 18 residues. Germline CDR1 and CDR2: SGHAT and FQNNGV. This CDR3 reads CASSLEFYGGVSYNEQFF.

The rearrangement uses TRBV20-1 and TRBJ2-5; absent DNA, TCRdb's TRBD2 call cannot be checked. The CDR3 contains 14 residues. Germline CDR1 is DFQATT and CDR2 is SNEGSKA (reference sequence). The CDR3 here is CSARGAGGRETQYF.

J is TRBJ2-1 and V is TRBV19; TCRdb gives TRBD2 as the D gene, but with no DNA this cannot be confirmed. Germline CDR1 reads LNHDA; CDR2 reads SQIVND (reference sequence). The CDR3 is 14 residues long. CDR3 amino acids: CASRSSISYNEQFF.